This T cell receptor (beta chain) was sequenced during a study of technical replicates of blood from a few donors. TCRdb's copy holds only in-frame clones and misses some; the assay was immunoSEQ multiplex PCR. The sample lists roughly 81,000 clones; about 97% were seen once. Per the germline V gene, CDR1 is SSHAT and CDR2 is FNYEAQ (reference sequence). V shed 3 bases and J shed 4 bases, with 16 bases lying between them. The CDR3 has 15 amino acids. The specimen was T cells isolated from PBMCs. The rearrangement joins TRBV7-7 to TRBJ2-7; no reliable D call. The receptor was isolated from a human donor in good health. The CDR3 loop is CASSLQSGSGYEQYF. For the CDR3, the DNA is TGTGCCAGCAGCTTGCAATCCGGGTCTGGATACGAGCAGTACTTC.